This entry lists 21 T cell receptor beta chains sequenced from one sample in a study of T-cell memory formation after mild COVID-19. TCRdb independently ran MiXCR on the 5' RACE reads; one entry per CDR3 protein. Among around 90,000 distinct CDR3 sequences listed, approximately 13% were seen once. The sample taken for sequencing was PBMCs or a T cell subset sorted from them (not recorded which). These TCRs come from an adult woman who had mild COVID-19 (a few samples of this study predate the infection). Cell type and time point are not known.

This clonotype turned up a few times. The V call is TRBV11-2, the J call TRBJ2-1, with TRBD2 matching 10 bases. This CDR3 is built from 15 residues. The junction had 9 bases not matched to a gene; V was cut back by 5 bases and J by 8 bases. The germline V gene encodes CDR1 SGHAT and CDR2 FQNNGV. The CDR3 nucleotides are TGTGCCAGCAGCCTACCGAGCGGGGGGGCGGATGAGCAGTTCTTC. The encoded protein is CASSLPSGGADEQFF.

This clonotype has a handful of counts. The V and J genes are TRBV4-2 and TRBJ2-3; D possibly corresponds to TRBD2 (6 bases). The V gene's germline CDR1 is LGHNA and CDR2 YNFKEQ. Deletions cut 0 bases from V and 2 bases from J, with 9 bases between. The CDR3 runs to 15 residues. The CDR3 nucleotides are TGTGCCAGCAGCCAAGAGGCGCGGGACACAGATACGCAGTATTTT. The encoded protein is CASSQEARDTDTQYF.

This rearrangement joins TRBV9 to TRBJ1-2, with a tentative D call TRBD1 (5 bases). The CDR3 spans 13 residues. V gave up 5 bases and J gave up 9 bases, with 17 bases separating them. CDR1 is SGDLS, CDR2 YYNGEE, per germline. CDR3 nucleotide sequence: TGTGCCAGCAGTAGTAAGGGACTATGGAGCTACACCTTC. Amino acids: CASSSKGLWSYTF.

This clonotype was recorded many times. This chain connects TRBV29-1 to TRBJ1-2, with D maybe TRBD1 (5 bases). Trimming pared 0 bases from V and 8 bases from J, leaving 13 bases between. The CDR3 spans 13 residues. Germline assignment: CDR1 SQVTM and CDR2 ANQGSEA. In DNA, the CDR3 is TGCAGCGTTGAAGATCTTCACCAGGGAGGCTACACCTTC. As protein: CSVEDLHQGGYTF. Looking up the rest from reference TRBV29-1 and TRBJ1-2 gives the full variable domain: SAVISQKPSRDICQRGTSLTIQCQVDSQVTMMFWYRQQPGQSLTLIATANQGSEATYESGFVIDKFPISRPNLTFSTLTVSNMSPEDSSIYLCSVEDLHQGGYTFGSGTRLTVV.

This chain joins TRBV2 and TRBJ2-7; D may be TRBD2 (6 bases). V was trimmed by 3 bases and J by 5 bases, leaving 11 bases between them. Germline CDR1 reads SNHLY; CDR2 reads FYNNEI. This CDR3 spans 13 amino acids. The CDR3 DNA reads TGTGCCAGCAGTGAGGGCGGCGGGGACGAGCAGTACTTC. Amino acid sequence: CASSEGGGDEQYF.

The chain carries TRBV27 and TRBJ2-1; D might be TRBD1 (5 bases). The CDR3 consists of 16 residues. CDR1 MNHEY and CDR2 SMNVEV come from the germline V gene (reference sequence). The V and J ends lost 5 bases and 1 base respectively, with 15 bases between them. The CDR3 bases are TGTGCCAGCAGTACAGAGACAGTGGGATCCTACAATGAGCAGTTCTTC. Translating gives CASSTETVGSYNEQFF.

This clonotype has more than one count but fewer than ten. This sequence joins TRBV12-3 or TRBV12-4 and TRBJ1-1; the D gene is possibly TRBD1 (6 bases). The V end was cut by 5 bases, the J end by 12 bases, with 19 bases between. The CDR3 runs 13 residues. DNA for the CDR3: TGTGCCAGCAGTGGGGCGGGACACGAGATGACTTTCTTT. Residues: CASSGAGHEMTFF.

The chain combines TRBV19 with TRBJ2-7; the D call may be TRBD1 or TRBD2 (5 bases each). This CDR3 spans 13 amino acids. Trimming took 6 bases from V and 3 from J, leaving 12 bases between them. Germline values: CDR1 LNHDA, CDR2 SQIVND (reference sequence). CDR3 DNA: TGTGCCAGTAGCCCGGGACGGGTCTACGAGCAGTACTTC. Amino acids: CASSPGRVYEQYF.

The V gene is TRBV18, the J gene TRBJ1-2; possibly TRBD1 for D (6 bases). Trimming took 5 bases from V and 8 from J, leaving 15 bases between them. The germline CDR1 and CDR2 sequences are KGHSH and LQKENI. The CDR3 is 13 amino acids. The CDR3 DNA sequence: TGTGCCAGCTCAGCCCCAGGGGACGCCGGCTACACCTTC. This sequence encodes CASSAPGDAGYTF.

Here the CDR3 DNA reads TGTGCCAGCAGCCCCTATCTCAGTGGACTCACTTACAATGAGCAGTTCTTC. The encoded protein is CASSPYLSGLTYNEQFF. V and J are TRBV7-6 and TRBJ2-1; D is possibly TRBD2 (5 bases). The CDR3 has 17 residues. Trimming stripped 5 bases from V and 4 bases from J, with 21 bases between. Per the germline V gene, CDR1 is SGHVS and CDR2 is FNYEAQ.

This clonotype has a handful of counts. CDR3 bases: TGCAGTGCGTTTACAGGGACCCCCTATGGCTACACCTTC. As protein: CSAFTGTPYGYTF. The rearrangement joins TRBV20-1 to TRBJ1-2; possible D gene TRBD1, 6 bases. This CDR3 is 13 amino acids long. The ends were cut back, 6 bases at V and 4 bases at J, with 15 bases in the middle. CDR1 is DFQATT and CDR2 is SNEGSKA in the germline V gene (reference sequence).

This clonotype was observed a handful of times. The germline gene is not matched at one end of the junction; a read error may be the cause. The chain has TRBV6-4 and TRBJ2-7; 7 bases map to TRBD1. The V gene's germline CDR1 is MRHNA and CDR2 SNTAGT. CDR3 length: 13 amino acids. This CDR3 reads CASSAGTPGQQDF. The CDR3 DNA reads as TGTGCCAGCAGTGCTGGGACCCCGGGACAGCAAGACTTC.

This clonotype occurred many times. V gene TRBV24-1 combines with J gene TRBJ2-1; 8 bases match TRBD1. CDR3 length equals 16 residues. The germline CDR1 and CDR2 sequences are KGHDR and SFDVKD. The junction had 8 bases not matched to a gene; V was cut back by 4 bases and J by 4 bases. The CDR3 sequence: CATSDPAGGDYNEQFF. The CDR3 DNA sequence: TGTGCCACCAGTGACCCTGCAGGGGGCGATTACAATGAGCAGTTCTTC.

This clonotype was seen a few times. The gene calls are TRBV7-6 and TRBJ2-7; 8 positions match TRBD1. There are 16 residues in the CDR3. CDR1 is SGHVS and CDR2 is FNYEAQ in the germline V gene. The trim removed 5 bases at V and 6 bases at J, leaving 15 bases unmatched. The CDR3 loop is CASSPSSGTGPGEQYF. DNA for the CDR3: TGTGCCAGCAGCCCTAGCTCCGGGACAGGACCCGGCGAGCAGTACTTC. Drawing the rest from reference TRBV7-6 and TRBJ2-7, the complete variable domain is GAGVSQSPRYKVTKRGQDVALRCDPISGHVSLYWYRQALGQGPEFLTYFNYEAQQDKSGLPNDRFSAERPEGSISTLTIQRTEQRDSAMYRCASSPSSGTGPGEQYFGPGTRLTVT.

The genes are TRBV4-1 and TRBJ1-2; D might be TRBD1 (5 bases). Trimming removed 1 base at V and 6 bases at J, with 9 bases between. CDR3 length equals 13 residues. CDR1 is MGHRA, CDR2 YSYEKL, per germline. CDR3 region: CASSQVGGDGYTF. The CDR3 region has the DNA TGCGCCAGCAGCCAAGTGGGGGGGGATGGCTACACCTTC.

This clonotype was recorded a few times. The chain links TRBV6-1 to TRBJ2-7, with a weak D call TRBD1 (6 bases). The CDR3 contains 15 residues. V gave up 10 bases and J gave up 4 bases, with 23 bases separating them. The V gene's germline CDR1 is MNHNS and CDR2 SASEGT. CDR3 amino acids: CATRVRDTSSYEQYF. In nucleotides, the CDR3 is TGTGCCACCCGCGTAAGGGACACCAGTTCTTACGAGCAGTACTTC.

This clonotype was counted a few times. This chain uses TRBV12-3 or TRBV12-4 with TRBJ1-1, with TRBD1 matching over 8 bases. CDR3 size: 15 residues. With 7 bases clipped from V and 9 bases from J, the junction kept 16 bases outside the gene matches. The CDR3 region is CASIIRQGTWAQAFF. In DNA, the CDR3 is TGTGCCAGCATTATTCGACAGGGGACCTGGGCGCAAGCTTTCTTT.

This clonotype came up a few times. The genes are TRBV20-1 and TRBJ2-2; 15 bases match TRBD2. The V gene's germline CDR1 is DFQATT and CDR2 SNEGSKA (reference sequence). The CDR3 has 15 residues. J gave up 6 bases and V 6 bases, and 5 bases lay outside the gene matches. DNA of the CDR3: TGCAGTGCGCTATGGACTAGCGGGGGGGCCGGGGAGCTGTTTTTT. Its translation is CSALWTSGGAGELFF.

This clonotype came up many times. This chain joins TRBV20-1 and TRBJ2-7; 8 bases map to TRBD2. CDR3 length: 16 residues. Per the germline V gene, CDR1 is DFQATT and CDR2 is SNEGSKA (reference sequence). With V trimmed by 3 bases and J by 4 bases, 14 bases remained unmatched. The CDR3 region has the DNA TGCAGTGCTAGGGAGATGCGGGGTAGCGGGATGTACGAGCAGTACTTC. Translating it yields CSAREMRGSGMYEQYF.

At least ten counts were recorded for this clonotype. The chain has TRBV11-1 and TRBJ1-1; D not resolved. V dropped 1 base and J dropped 7 bases, with 10 bases sitting between them. The CDR3 totals 13 residues. From germline, CDR1 is SGHAT and CDR2 FQDESV (reference sequence). The CDR3 DNA reads as TGTGCCAGCAGCTTAGGCGCCCCGTATGAAGCTTTCTTT. It codes for CASSLGAPYEAFF.

This clonotype has just a few counts. This chain joins TRBV25-1 and TRBJ2-5; the D is unclear. The CDR3 is made up of 12 amino acids. Looked up from germline, CDR1 is MGHDK and CDR2 is SYGVNS. The ends were cut back, 2 bases at V and 5 bases at J, with 6 bases in the middle. The CDR3 is CASSEPSETQYF. The CDR3 DNA follows: TGTGCCAGCAGTGAACCTTCCGAGACCCAGTACTTC.